These 20 T cell receptor beta chains were sequenced from one sample in a study of OX40 agonist ivuxolimab in advanced cancers. Library method: the immunoSEQ multiplex PCR assay. TCRdb holds this immuneACCESS table with in-frame rearrangements only. Some clones are missing; in checked studies, unresolved V genes explain under half, and the rest has no known cause. The sample records around 26,000 clones, approximately 85% of which are singletons. The biggest ten clones account for roughly 35% of the sample. This material consisted of CD4+ or CD8+ T cells sorted from blood, taken in a trial of the OX40 agonist ivuxolimab. These receptors all come from an adult with an advanced solid tumor such as melanoma, head and neck, liver or kidney cancer.

The rearrangement uses TRBV7-9 and TRBJ2-1, with D possibly being TRBD2 (5 bases). Trimming stripped 5 bases from V and 6 bases from J, with 11 bases between. CDR3 length equals 13 residues. CDR1 is SEHNR and CDR2 is FQNEAQ in the germline V gene (reference sequence). The CDR3 here is CASSPGGPNEQFF. The CDR3 bases are TGTGCCAGCAGCCCCGGAGGCCCCAATGAGCAGTTCTTC.

This clone has a single count. The V gene is TRBV29-1, the J gene TRBJ2-4; TRBD2 aligns across 10 bases. CDR1 SQVTM and CDR2 ANQGSEA come from the germline V gene. The J segment lost 15 bases and the V segment lost 7 bases, leaving 15 bases of the junction unmatched. The CDR3 has 13 residues. The CDR3 sequence: CSGTDAVAGGLYF. CDR3 DNA: TGCAGCGGTACGGACGCAGTAGCGGGAGGTTTGTACTTC. The full variable domain, its missing parts supplied by reference TRBV29-1 and TRBJ2-4, is SAVISQKPSRDICQRGTSLTIQCQVDSQVTMMFWYRQQPGQSLTLIATANQGSEATYESGFVIDKFPISRPNLTFSTLTVSNMSPEDSSIYLCSGTDAVAGGLYFGAGTRLSVL.

The J gene is TRBJ2-7, the V gene TRBV7-2, with 8 bases that match TRBD1. J gave up 3 bases and V 5 bases, and 3 bases lay outside the gene matches. Germline V gene sequence: CDR1 SGHTA, CDR2 FQGNSA. The CDR3 extends over 13 amino acids. The DNA for the CDR3 is TGTGCCAGCAGCCTAGGGACAGGCTACGAGCAGTACTTC. Translating gives CASSLGTGYEQYF.

In this sample, this clone turned up once. The chain has TRBV9 and TRBJ2-7; 8 bases are a match to TRBD1. Germline lookup yields CDR1 SGDLS and CDR2 YYNGEE. J was trimmed by 5 bases and V by 4 bases; bases with no gene match: 5. CDR3 length: 13 residues. CDR3 DNA sequence: TGTGCCAGCAGCATGGACAGGGCCCACGAGCAGTACTTC. It codes for CASSMDRAHEQYF.

The chain carries TRBV29-1 and TRBJ2-7; 7 bases fit TRBD1. V lost 5 bases and J lost 4; bases outside the gene matches: 11. The CDR3 totals 14 residues. Looked up from germline, CDR1 is SQVTM and CDR2 is ANQGSEA. The CDR3 is CSVMDRYQSYEQYF. CDR3 DNA sequence: TGCAGCGTTATGGACAGGTACCAATCTTACGAGCAGTACTTC.

The chain has TRBV10-2 and TRBJ2-3, with D unclear. The CDR3 has 15 residues. CDR1 is WSHSY and CDR2 is SAAADI in the germline V gene. The ends were cut back, 2 bases at V and 4 bases at J, with 13 bases in the middle. DNA for the CDR3: TGCGCCAGCAGTGAGGGCGAAACGGCGGCAGATACGCAGTATTTT. Encoded protein: CASSEGETAADTQYF.

The rearrangement joins TRBV18 to TRBJ1-2; no clear D gene. The CDR3 runs to 12 residues. Trimming took 11 bases from V and 8 from J, leaving 18 bases between them. Germline loops: CDR1 KGHSH, CDR2 LQKENI. The CDR3 bases are TGTGCCGCGGCGGATTCCCCTAGGGGCTACACCTTC. Translated: CAAADSPRGYTF.

This chain uses TRBV5-1 with TRBJ1-4; no definite D call. The V gene's germline CDR1 is SGHRS and CDR2 YFSETQ. V was trimmed by 4 bases and J by 0 bases, leaving 7 bases between them. The CDR3 is 14 amino acids. CDR3 region: CASSPGATNEKLFF. In DNA, the CDR3 is TGCGCCAGCAGCCCGGGTGCAACTAATGAAAAACTGTTTTTT.

The chain recombines TRBV7-9 with TRBJ1-3; D gene unclear. Per the germline V gene, CDR1 is SEHNR and CDR2 is FQNEAQ (reference sequence). The CDR3 totals 13 residues. The V and J ends lost 1 base and 4 bases respectively, with 5 bases between them. This CDR3 reads CASSLGAGNTIYF. CDR3 bases: TGTGCCAGCAGCTTAGGGGCAGGAAACACCATATATTTT.

The chain links TRBV4-1 to TRBJ2-1; 9 nucleotides match TRBD1. Germline-derived CDR1 and CDR2 are MGHRA and YSYEKL. J lost 1 base, V lost 6 bases, and 4 bases had no gene match. There are 15 residues in the CDR3. The CDR3 protein is CASRTGTGSYNEQFF. The CDR3 region has the DNA TGCGCCAGCAGAACCGGGACAGGGTCCTACAATGAGCAGTTCTTC.

This CDR3 reads CASSLGGREQYF. The DNA for the CDR3 is TGTGCCAGCAGCTTGGGAGGGCGCGAGCAGTACTTC. The rearrangement links TRBV7-9 to TRBJ2-7, with TRBD2 identical over 7 bases. Trimming took 3 bases from V and 6 from J; bases not matched to a gene: 2. The CDR3 extends over 12 amino acids. Germline assignment: CDR1 SEHNR and CDR2 FQNEAQ (reference sequence). The full variable domain, rest sourced from reference TRBV7-9 and TRBJ2-7, is DTGVSQNPRHKITKRGQNVTFRCDPISEHNRLYWYRQTLGQGPEFLTYFQNEAQLEKSRLLSDRFSAERPKGSFSTLEIQRTEQGDSAMYLCASSLGGREQYFGPGTRLTVT.

The J gene is TRBJ1-5, the V gene TRBV27; D is possibly TRBD1 (6 bases). The V end was cut by 8 bases, the J end by 1 base, with 21 bases between. Germline V lookup: CDR1 MNHEY, CDR2 SMNVEV (reference sequence). The CDR3 runs 17 residues. The CDR3 loop reads CASGYRGGRGSNQPQHF. DNA for the CDR3: TGTGCCAGCGGGTATAGGGGGGGCCGGGGCAGCAATCAGCCCCAGCATTTT.

This clone appeared many times. J is TRBJ1-3 and V is TRBV19; possibly TRBD1 for D (5 bases). In germline, CDR1 is LNHDA, CDR2 SQIVND (reference sequence). The V gene lost 5 bases and the J gene lost 0 bases, with 17 bases spanning the gap. The CDR3 is 17 amino acids. CDR3 region: CASSDLGWDGSGNTIYF. The CDR3 DNA follows: TGTGCCAGTAGTGATTTGGGCTGGGACGGCTCTGGAAACACCATATATTTT. The entire variable domain, with the rest obtained from reference TRBV19 and TRBJ1-3, is as follows: DGGITQSPKYLFRKEGQNVTLSCEQNLNHDAMYWYRQDPGQGLRLIYYSQIVNDFQKGDIAEGYSVSREKKESFPLTVTSAQKNPTAFYLCASSDLGWDGSGNTIYFGEGSWLTVV.

The chain joins TRBV29-1 to TRBJ2-3; D not resolved. The CDR3 is 15 residues long. Germline V gives CDR1 SQVTM, CDR2 ANQGSEA. V was trimmed by 4 bases and J by 0 bases, leaving 14 bases between them. The CDR3 here is CSVVYGQTSTDTQYF. CDR3 DNA sequence: TGCAGCGTTGTGTACGGCCAAACTAGCACAGATACGCAGTATTTT.

In DNA form, the CDR3 reads TGTGCCAGTAGTATCCCCAGGGGGTCTCAGCCCCAGCATTTT. It translates to CASSIPRGSQPQHF. This chain connects TRBV19 to TRBJ1-5; TRBD1 matches at 7 bases. Unmatched junction bases numbered 5, after V lost 3 bases and J lost 6 bases. Per germline, CDR1 LNHDA and CDR2 SQIVND (reference sequence). This CDR3 has 14 residues.

This sequence joins TRBV25-1 and TRBJ2-7; 10 nucleotides line up with TRBD1. V was clipped by 5 bases and J by 7 bases; unmatched bases: 5. CDR3 size: 13 residues. The V gene's germline CDR1 is MGHDK and CDR2 SYGVNS. As DNA, the CDR3 is TGTGCCAGCAGTAAGACAGGGGGCGAAGAGCAGTACTTC. Translation: CASSKTGGEEQYF.

The chain employs TRBV5-6 and TRBJ1-3, with D uncertain. CDR3 length: 13 residues. V was pared by 4 bases and J by 11 bases, with 16 bases between. The germline V gene has CDR1 SGHDT and CDR2 YYEEEE. This chain's CDR3 is CASSASVPEAIYF. Here the CDR3 DNA reads TGTGCCAGCAGCGCAAGCGTTCCGGAGGCCATATATTTT.

The genes are TRBV7-8 and TRBJ2-5, with 14 bases fitting TRBD2. V was clipped by 2 bases and J by 4 bases; unmatched bases: 3. There are 16 residues in the CDR3. Germline CDR1 is SGHVS and CDR2 is FQNEAQ. CDR3 amino acids: CASSLRTSGGTETQYF. The DNA for the CDR3 is TGTGCCAGCAGCTTACGGACTAGCGGGGGGACAGAGACCCAGTACTTC. Together with reference TRBV7-8 and TRBJ2-5, the CDR3 gives the full variable domain: GAGVSQSPRYKVAKRGQDVALRCDPISGHVSLFWYQQALGQGPEFLTYFQNEAQLDKSGLPSDRFFAERPEGSVSTLKIQRTQQEDSAVYLCASSLRTSGGTETQYFGPGTRLLVL.

This clone was found many times. The genes are TRBV4-1 and TRBJ2-1, with 10 bases matching TRBD1. The J segment lost 5 bases and the V segment lost 5 bases, leaving 3 bases of the junction unmatched. Looked up from germline, CDR1 is MGHRA and CDR2 is YSYEKL. This CDR3 region has 14 residues. The CDR3 reads CASSWTGGNNEQFF. DNA for the CDR3: TGCGCCAGCAGCTGGACAGGGGGTAACAATGAGCAGTTCTTC.

The J gene is TRBJ2-7, the V gene TRBV27; TRBD1 agrees at 7 bases. Germline V gene sequence: CDR1 MNHEY, CDR2 SMNVEV (reference sequence). J was trimmed by 2 bases and V by 5 bases; bases with no gene match: 6. This CDR3 region has 14 residues. The CDR3 reads CASSPSDRAYEQYF. In DNA form, the CDR3 reads TGTGCCAGCAGTCCCTCCGACAGGGCCTACGAGCAGTACTTC.